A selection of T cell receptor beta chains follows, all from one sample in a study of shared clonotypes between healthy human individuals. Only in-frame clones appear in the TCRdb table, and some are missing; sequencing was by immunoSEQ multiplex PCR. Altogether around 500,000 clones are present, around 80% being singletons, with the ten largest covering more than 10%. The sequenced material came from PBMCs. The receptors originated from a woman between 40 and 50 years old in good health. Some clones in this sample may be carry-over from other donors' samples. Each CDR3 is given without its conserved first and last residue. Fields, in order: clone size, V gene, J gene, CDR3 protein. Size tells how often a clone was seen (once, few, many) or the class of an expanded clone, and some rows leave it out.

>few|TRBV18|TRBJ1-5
ASSQGNSNQPQH
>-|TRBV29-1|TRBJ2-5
SVENLSATETQY
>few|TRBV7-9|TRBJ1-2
ASSPPYITNYGYT
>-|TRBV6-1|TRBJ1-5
ASSEDRVTQPQH
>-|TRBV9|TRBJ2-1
ASSVYGGRAGDNEQF
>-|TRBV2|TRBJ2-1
ASSERGETAYNEQF
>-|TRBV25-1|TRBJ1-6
ASSRDANSPLH
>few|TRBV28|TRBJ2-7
ASNLDGTGEQY
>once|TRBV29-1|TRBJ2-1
SVVNSGIEEQF
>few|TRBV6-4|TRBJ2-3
ASSDGQGADTQY
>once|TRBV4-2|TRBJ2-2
ASSGPDTGELF
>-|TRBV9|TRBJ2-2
ASSVEGGKATGELF
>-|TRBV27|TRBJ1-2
ASSWTGGYGYT
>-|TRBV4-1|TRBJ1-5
ASSQGAVYSRRGINQPQH
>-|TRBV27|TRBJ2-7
ASWTGAREQY
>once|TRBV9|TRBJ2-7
ASSVGVVSSYEQY
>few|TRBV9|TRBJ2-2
ASSVGVSEATGELF
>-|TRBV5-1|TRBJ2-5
ASSWQGLGETQY
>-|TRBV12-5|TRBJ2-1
ASGLGKGLVSDEQF
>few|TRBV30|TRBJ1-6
AWRAGSYNSPLH
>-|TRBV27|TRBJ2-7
ASSRRGDEQY
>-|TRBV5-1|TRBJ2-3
ASSLGLLSTDTQY